This is a list of T cell receptor beta chains from one sample in a study of beta chain features in type 1 diabetes. Profiling relied on immunoSEQ multiplex PCR, and the TCRdb table lists in-frame clones only, not all of them. Among under 350,000 clones listed, roughly 13% were seen once. Sequenced material: naive CD4+ T cells from blood. The receptors originated from a man aged 25 to 40 with type 1 diabetes. Each CDR3 is given without its conserved first and last residue. Each record gives: CDR3 protein, J gene, V gene.

CDR3 protein: ASLRGSNTGELF
J gene: TRBJ2-2
V gene: TRBV30

CDR3 protein: ATSGVIAGVEGDTQY
J gene: TRBJ2-3
V gene: TRBV15

CDR3 protein: ASSKSSGSTDTQY
J gene: TRBJ2-3
V gene: TRBV7-3

CDR3 protein: ASSDGVQTQY
J gene: TRBJ2-5
V gene: TRBV7-2

CDR3 protein: ASRMSLAGGRNEQF
J gene: TRBJ2-1
V gene: TRBV7-8

CDR3 protein: ASSLDGSAYTGELF
J gene: TRBJ2-2
V gene: TRBV7-9

CDR3 protein: ASTYTGANTEAF
J gene: TRBJ1-1
V gene: TRBV6-6

CDR3 protein: ASSLAPLAGGGDTQY
J gene: TRBJ2-3
V gene: TRBV5-1

CDR3 protein: ASSATSADNEQF
J gene: TRBJ2-1
V gene: TRBV6-4

CDR3 protein: ASSLGGYEQY
J gene: TRBJ2-7
V gene: TRBV28

CDR3 protein: ASSLPPGGSEQY
J gene: TRBJ2-7
V gene: TRBV28

CDR3 protein: AWRMGLITDTQY
J gene: TRBJ2-3
V gene: TRBV30

CDR3 protein: ASSLTGRYQETQY
J gene: TRBJ2-5
V gene: TRBV7-2

CDR3 protein: ASSFRGTSSRNEQF
J gene: TRBJ2-1
V gene: TRBV7-9

CDR3 protein: ASSDSSGAYEQY
J gene: TRBJ2-7
V gene: TRBV2

CDR3 protein: ASSLLYTDTQY
J gene: TRBJ2-3
V gene: TRBV7-3

CDR3 protein: ASSKPGSLYEQY
J gene: TRBJ2-7
V gene: TRBV7-2

CDR3 protein: ASSASSGPYEQY
J gene: TRBJ2-7
V gene: TRBV7-2

CDR3 protein: ASSPDGQIAYEQY
J gene: TRBJ2-7
V gene: TRBV7-2

CDR3 protein: ASSLQSRETQY
J gene: TRBJ2-5
V gene: TRBV2

CDR3 protein: ASRSPGTANNYGYT
J gene: TRBJ1-2
V gene: TRBV27

CDR3 protein: ASSQDDSVTDTQY
J gene: TRBJ2-3
V gene: TRBV4-2

CDR3 protein: ASSMVRDSFTDTQY
J gene: TRBJ2-3
V gene: TRBV5-1

CDR3 protein: ASQAGTGSGTQY
J gene: TRBJ2-5
V gene: TRBV5-4

CDR3 protein: ASRGSGGDTQY
J gene: TRBJ2-3
V gene: TRBV6-4

CDR3 protein: ASSLWTRTYEQY
J gene: TRBJ2-7
V gene: TRBV7-2

CDR3 protein: ASSAGRGSGYT
J gene: TRBJ1-2
V gene: TRBV6-6

CDR3 protein: ASSLAAGARGELF
J gene: TRBJ2-2
V gene: TRBV5-4

CDR3 protein: ASSPKQGLGNQPQH
J gene: TRBJ1-5
V gene: TRBV18

CDR3 protein: ASSQDLGGWTEAF
J gene: TRBJ1-1
V gene: TRBV14

CDR3 protein: ATSRGSGIYEQY
J gene: TRBJ2-7
V gene: TRBV15

CDR3 protein: ASSRRRAGANVLT
J gene: TRBJ2-6
V gene: TRBV28

CDR3 protein: ASSPSVGSDEQY
J gene: TRBJ2-7
V gene: TRBV18

CDR3 protein: ASSLTSLGGAGELF
J gene: TRBJ2-2
V gene: TRBV7-3

CDR3 protein: ASSSSSYEQY
J gene: TRBJ2-7
V gene: TRBV28

CDR3 protein: ASSPMGQGAYEQY
J gene: TRBJ2-7
V gene: TRBV19

CDR3 protein: ASSDLPSIRGYGYT
J gene: TRBJ1-2
V gene: TRBV6-4

CDR3 protein: ASSPQHLAGGIYEQY
J gene: TRBJ2-7
V gene: TRBV18

CDR3 protein: ASSLHSTNEKLF
J gene: TRBJ1-4
V gene: TRBV28

CDR3 protein: ASSLAGTAGTGEQY
J gene: TRBJ2-7
V gene: TRBV5-4

CDR3 protein: ASMKRTGGAEQY
J gene: TRBJ2-7
V gene: TRBV6-5

CDR3 protein: ASSVGRGPQPQH
J gene: TRBJ1-5
V gene: TRBV2

CDR3 protein: ASSQEAIAGASNSYEQY
J gene: TRBJ2-7
V gene: TRBV4-1

CDR3 protein: ASSFSDRGNTGELF
J gene: TRBJ2-2
V gene: TRBV5-1

CDR3 protein: ASRVGLPYNEQF
J gene: TRBJ2-1
V gene: TRBV11-2